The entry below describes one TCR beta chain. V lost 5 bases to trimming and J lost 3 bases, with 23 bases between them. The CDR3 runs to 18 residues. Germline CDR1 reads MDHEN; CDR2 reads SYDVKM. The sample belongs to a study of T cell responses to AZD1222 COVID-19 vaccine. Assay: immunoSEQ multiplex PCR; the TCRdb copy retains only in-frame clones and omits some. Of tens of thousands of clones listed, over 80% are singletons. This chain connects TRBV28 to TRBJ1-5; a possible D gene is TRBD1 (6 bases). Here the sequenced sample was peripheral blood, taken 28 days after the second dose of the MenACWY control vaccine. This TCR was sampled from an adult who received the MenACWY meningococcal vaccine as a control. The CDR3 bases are TGTGCCAGCAGTGTACCAGCGTTGGGGGCACGGGACAATCAGCCCCAGCATTTT. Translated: CASSVPALGARDNQPQHF.